This is a list of T cell receptor beta chains from one sample in a study of blood T cell repertoires in COVID-19. The repertoire was sequenced with immunoSEQ multiplex PCR; TCRdb's copy has only in-frame clones and lacks some. Among around 200,000 clones, roughly 86% were seen once, and the ten largest hold roughly 5.9%. Specimen: PBMCs or T cells enriched from blood (not recorded which). The receptor set was obtained from a man aged 35-49 years with acute COVID-19. CDR3s include the opening cysteine and the closing phenylalanine or tryptophan. The D gene is left open where the match is weak. Some rows have no size entry. The others give once, few or many, or a class for an expanded clone.

>TRBV30|TRBJ2-5|once|TRBD2
TGTGCCTGGCAACTAGCGGGAGTTGAGACCCAGTACTTC
CAWQLAGVETQYF
>TRBV14|TRBJ2-3|once|NA
TGTGCCAGCAGCCCTCAGCGGACCTTCACAGATACGCAGTATTTT
CASSPQRTFTDTQYF
>TRBV6-1|TRBJ2-7|NA|NA
TGTGCCAGCAGTGACAGGGGGGCAGACGAGCAGTACTTC
CASSDRGADEQYF
>TRBV5-4|TRBJ2-3|NA|NA
TGTGCCAGCAGCTTTCGGAGGCGAAGCACAGATACGCAGTATTTT
CASSFRRRSTDTQYF
>TRBV2|TRBJ1-5|NA|NA
TGTGCCAGCAGCATAACAGCTAATCAGCCCCAGCATTTT
CASSITANQPQHF
>TRBV28|TRBJ1-4|NA|TRBD1
TGTGCCAGCAGTCCACGGACAGGGGGCCTAGGGTGGAATGAAAAACTGTTTTTT
CASSPRTGGLGWNEKLFF
>TRBV21-1|TRBJ2-2|NA|NA
TGTGCCAGCACCAGAATGGAGACCGGGGAGCTGTTTTTT
CASTRMETGELFF
>TRBV5-1|TRBJ2-5|NA|TRBD2
TGCGCCAGCAGCTCTCTGACTAGCGGGAGCGAGACCCAGTACTTC
CASSSLTSGSETQYF
>TRBV4-3|TRBJ1-2|NA|NA
TGCGCCAGCAGCCAAGAACGGGACTATGGCTACACCTTC
CASSQERDYGYTF
>TRBV6-2/TRBV6-3|TRBJ1-1|once|TRBD1
TGTGCCAGCAGTTACGTAGGGGGCTCCCCCCCCGAAGCTTTCTTT
CASSYVGGSPPEAFF